This T cell receptor (beta chain) came from a study of blood T cell repertoires in COVID-19. Study-wide context: Material from acute and convalescent COVID-19 was sourced from the United States, Italy and Spain. T cells, B-cell-depleted T cells, or PBMCs provided the cDNA or gDNA that served as material.

As processed by the authors: Estimated nucleated cell counts came from reference gene primer amplification. Assay used: immunoSEQ multiplex PCR; TCRdb lists only in-frame clones, some missing. V, J and clone size were drawn from that table, and D and trimming were deduced from the DNA. The sample records roughly 260,000 clones, more than 60% being singletons. The sequenced material came from peripheral blood. The sequence came from a woman in her forties with active or convalescent COVID-19.

The CDR3 DNA sequence: TGTGCCAGCAGACGAATACAGGGCTCAAAACTGTTTTTT. Its protein product is CASRRIQGSKLFF. The V call is TRBV28, the J call TRBJ1-4; the D gene is possibly TRBD1 (6 bases). V was shortened by 6 bases and J by 10 bases, with 15 bases between the two germline ends. CDR3 length: 13 amino acids. Germline CDR1 is MDHEN and CDR2 is SYDVKM.